The text below deals with one TCR beta chain. The sample is drawn from a study of shared clonotypes between healthy human individuals. Method: immunoSEQ multiplex PCR; TCRdb's copy keeps in-frame clones and lacks some. Of a few hundred thousand clones listed, 79% are singletons. Germline CDR1 and CDR2: SQVTM and ANQGSEA. The CDR3 runs to 14 residues. V lost 4 bases to trimming and J lost 5 bases; unmatched junction nucleotides: 5. The V gene is TRBV29-1, the J gene TRBJ2-3; 11 bases line up with TRBD2. The material sequenced was PBMCs. The clonotype was recovered from a woman in her forties in good health. Some clones in this sample may be carry-over from other donors' samples. This CDR3 is CSVVVAGGLDTQYF. The CDR3 region has the DNA TGCAGCGTTGTGGTAGCGGGAGGGCTAGATACGCAGTATTTT.